This TCR beta chain was retrieved from a study of cytomegalovirus exposure and HLA in healthy donors. Study-level information: Earlier sequencing of approximately 180 million T cells yielded fewer than 140 million unique TCR beta sequences.

Findings and limits, study-wide: It was assumed in the presence/absence analyses that sequencing depth was roughly uniform across donors.

The PCR employed 60 Vbeta primers together with 13 Jbeta primers. This table comes from immunoSEQ multiplex PCR, and its TCRdb copy is limited to in-frame clones, with some not included. This table has 90,000 to 130,000 clones, over 60% appearing once. Donors counted as nominally healthy when sampled, yet unrecorded immune exposures were likely. In germline, CDR1 is SGDLS, CDR2 YYNGEE. The length of the CDR3 is 13 residues. V shed 4 bases and J 6 bases; nucleotides not matched to a gene: 3. This clone was seen once. Its specificity is not known. The source material was PBMCs. V usage is TRBV9 and J usage is TRBJ2-4, with TRBD2 matching 8 bases. This TCR derives from a woman aged 25 to 45 in good health and CMV-seronegative. The CDR3 region is CASSREGRNIQYF. The DNA of the CDR3 is TGTGCCAGCAGCCGGGAGGGGAGAAACATTCAGTACTTC.